The 3 T cell receptor beta chains reported below all come from one sample, sequenced in a study of blood T cell repertoires in COVID-19. Assay: immunoSEQ multiplex PCR; the TCRdb copy retains only in-frame clones and omits some. The sample carries about 190,000 clones, about 86% recorded once. The source material was peripheral blood. The origin of the receptors is a man aged 25 to 40 with active or convalescent COVID-19.

The chain joins TRBV24-1 to TRBJ2-1; 9 positions match TRBD1. This CDR3 has 16 residues. With V trimmed by 2 bases and J by 4 bases, 5 bases remained unmatched. CDR1 and CDR2 from the germline V gene are KGHDR and SFDVKD. The CDR3 DNA follows: TGTGCCACCAGTGATTACCGGGACAGGGTTTACAATGAGCAGTTCTTC. Protein product: CATSDYRDRVYNEQFF.

V is TRBV3-1 (or the pseudogene TRBV3-2) and J is TRBJ1-2, with TRBD1 identical over 7 bases. Per the germline V gene, CDR1 is LGHDT and CDR2 is YNNKEL (reference sequence). This CDR3 has 13 amino acids. J lost 4 bases, V lost 4 bases, and 3 bases had no gene match. The CDR3 sequence is CASSLTGIYGYTF. The CDR3 DNA reads as TGTGCCAGCAGCCTGACAGGGATCTATGGCTACACCTTC.

The rearrangement links TRBV5-1 to TRBJ1-6; D ambiguous. Germline CDR1 and CDR2: SGHRS and YFSETQ. V was pared by 0 bases and J by 0 bases, with 10 bases between. The CDR3 contains 17 residues. The CDR3 reads CASSLEKISSYNSPLHF. The CDR3 region has the DNA TGCGCCAGCAGCTTGGAAAAAATTAGCTCCTATAATTCACCCCTCCACTTT.